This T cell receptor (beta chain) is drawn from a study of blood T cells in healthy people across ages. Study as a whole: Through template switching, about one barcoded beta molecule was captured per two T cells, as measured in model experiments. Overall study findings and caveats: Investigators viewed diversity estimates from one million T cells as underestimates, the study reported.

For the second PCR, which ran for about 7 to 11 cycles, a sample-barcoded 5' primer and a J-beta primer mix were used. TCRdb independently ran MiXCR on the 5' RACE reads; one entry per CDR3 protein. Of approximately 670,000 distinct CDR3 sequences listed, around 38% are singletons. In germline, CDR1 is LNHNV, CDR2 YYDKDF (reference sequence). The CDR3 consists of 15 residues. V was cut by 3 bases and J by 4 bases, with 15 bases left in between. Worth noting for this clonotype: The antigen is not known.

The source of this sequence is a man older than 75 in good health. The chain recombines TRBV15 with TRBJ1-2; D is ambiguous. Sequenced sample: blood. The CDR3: CATSRARTEPYGYTF. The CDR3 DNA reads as TGTGCCACCAGCAGGGCCCGCACGGAGCCCTATGGCTACACCTTC. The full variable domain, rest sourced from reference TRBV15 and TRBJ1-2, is DAMVIQNPRYQVTQFGKPVTLSCSQTLNHNVMYWYQQKSSQAPKLLFHYYDKDFNNEADTPDNFQSRRPNTSFCFLDIRSPGLGDTAMYLCATSRARTEPYGYTFGSGTRLTVV.